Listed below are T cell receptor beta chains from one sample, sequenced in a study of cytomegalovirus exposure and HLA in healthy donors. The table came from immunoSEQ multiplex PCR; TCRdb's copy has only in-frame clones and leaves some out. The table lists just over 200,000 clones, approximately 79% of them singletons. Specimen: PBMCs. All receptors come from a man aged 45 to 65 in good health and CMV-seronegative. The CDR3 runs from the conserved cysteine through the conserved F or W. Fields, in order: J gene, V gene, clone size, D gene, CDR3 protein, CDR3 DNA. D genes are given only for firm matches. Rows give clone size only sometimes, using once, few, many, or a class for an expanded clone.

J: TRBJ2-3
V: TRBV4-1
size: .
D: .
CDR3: CASSQGTADSTDTQYF
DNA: TGCGCCAGCAGCCAAGGTACAGCGGATAGCACAGATACGCAGTATTTT

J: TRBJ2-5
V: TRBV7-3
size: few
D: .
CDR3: CASSLTGNIEETQYF
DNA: TGTGCCAGCAGCTTAACGGGCAACATTGAAGAGACCCAGTACTTC

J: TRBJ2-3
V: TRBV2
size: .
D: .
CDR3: CASRLRGIFLTDTQYF
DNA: TGTGCCAGCAGGCTCAGGGGAATCTTTTTGACAGATACGCAGTATTTT

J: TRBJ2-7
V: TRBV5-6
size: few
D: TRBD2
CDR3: CASNPAGGPSYEQYF
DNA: TGTGCCAGCAACCCAGCGGGAGGGCCGTCCTACGAGCAGTACTTC

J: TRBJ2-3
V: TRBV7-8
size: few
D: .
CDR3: CASSLERATDTQYF
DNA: TGTGCCAGCAGCTTGGAGAGGGCCACAGATACGCAGTATTTT

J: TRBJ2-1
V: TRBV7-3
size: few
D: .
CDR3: CASSSPPSSEQFF
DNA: TGTGCCAGCAGCTCCCCCCCCTCGTCTGAGCAGTTCTTC

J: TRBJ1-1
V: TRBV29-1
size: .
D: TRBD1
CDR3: CSVELLGGREAFF
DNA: TGCAGCGTTGAATTATTAGGGGGCCGTGAAGCTTTCTTT

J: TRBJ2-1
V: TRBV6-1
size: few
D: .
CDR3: CASTSSNPRNNEQFF
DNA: TGTGCCAGCACTTCTAGTAACCCTCGGAACAATGAGCAGTTCTTC

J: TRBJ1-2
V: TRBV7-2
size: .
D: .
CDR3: CASSLTAKDYGYTF
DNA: TGTGCCAGCAGCTTGACAGCTAAAGACTATGGCTACACCTTC

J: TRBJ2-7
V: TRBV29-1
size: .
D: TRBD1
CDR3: CSAGTGASYEQYF
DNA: TGCAGCGCTGGGACAGGGGCTTCCTACGAGCAGTACTTC

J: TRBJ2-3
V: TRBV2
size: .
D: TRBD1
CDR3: CASRSGTGSFSDTQYF
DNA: TGTGCCAGCAGAAGCGGGACAGGGTCCTTTTCAGATACGCAGTATTTT

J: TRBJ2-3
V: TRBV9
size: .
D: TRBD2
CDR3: CASSPQLAGPPDTQYF
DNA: TGTGCCAGCAGCCCTCAGCTAGCGGGACCCCCGGATACGCAGTATTTT

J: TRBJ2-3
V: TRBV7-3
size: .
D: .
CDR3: CASSLNRVSTDTQYF
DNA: TGTGCCAGCAGCCTCAACAGGGTTAGCACAGATACGCAGTATTTT

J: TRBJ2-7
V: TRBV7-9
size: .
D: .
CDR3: CASSWGGASYEQYF
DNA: TGTGCCAGCAGCTGGGGCGGGGCCTCCTACGAGCAGTACTTC

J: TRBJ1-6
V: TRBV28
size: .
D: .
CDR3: CASQGAGSSPLHF
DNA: TGTGCCAGCCAAGGGGCGGGAAGTTCACCCCTCCACTTT

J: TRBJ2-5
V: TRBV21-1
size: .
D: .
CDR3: CASSKSGLAGGPTETQYF
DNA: TGTGCCAGCAGCAAATCAGGACTAGCGGGAGGGCCGACTGAGACCCAGTACTTC

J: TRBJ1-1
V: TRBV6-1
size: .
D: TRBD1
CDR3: CASSESDRANTEAFF
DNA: TGTGCCAGCAGTGAATCGGACAGGGCGAACACTGAAGCTTTCTTT

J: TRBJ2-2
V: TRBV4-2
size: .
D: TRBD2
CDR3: CASSQDPLAGGTTGELFF
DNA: TGTGCCAGCAGCCAAGATCCATTAGCGGGAGGGACCACCGGGGAGCTGTTTTTT

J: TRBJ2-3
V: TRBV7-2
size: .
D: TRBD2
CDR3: CASSTLTSGTDTQYF
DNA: TGTGCCAGCAGCACCTTGACTAGCGGAACAGATACGCAGTATTTT

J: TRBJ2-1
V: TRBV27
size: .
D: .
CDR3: CASSLTQLPSELDYEQFF
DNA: TGTGCCAGCAGTTTAACACAATTACCTAGTGAACTTGACTATGAGCAGTTCTTC

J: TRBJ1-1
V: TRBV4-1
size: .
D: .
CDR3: CASSQKAAGNTEAFF
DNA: TGCGCCAGCAGCCAAAAGGCAGCAGGCAACACTGAAGCTTTCTTT

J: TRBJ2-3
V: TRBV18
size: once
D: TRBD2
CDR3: CASSPRTSGTDTQYF
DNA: TGTGCCAGCTCACCAAGGACTAGCGGCACAGATACGCAGTATTTT

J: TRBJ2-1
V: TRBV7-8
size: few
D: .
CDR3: CASSQQGLSWNEQFF
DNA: TGTGCCAGCAGCCAGCAGGGCCTTTCGTGGAATGAGCAGTTCTTC

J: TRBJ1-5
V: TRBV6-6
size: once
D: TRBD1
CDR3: CASRDRGQSNQPQHF
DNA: TGTGCCAGCCGGGACAGGGGGCAAAGCAATCAGCCCCAGCATTTT

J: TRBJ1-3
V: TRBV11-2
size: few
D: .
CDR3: CASSPLVGGNTIYF
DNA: TGTGCCAGCAGCCCCCTGGTCGGTGGAAACACCATATATTTT

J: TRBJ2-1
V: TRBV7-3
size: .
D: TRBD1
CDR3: CASKLTGSNTEQFF
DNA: TGTGCCAGCAAGTTGACAGGGAGCAATACTGAGCAGTTCTTC

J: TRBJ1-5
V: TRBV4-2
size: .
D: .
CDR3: CASSLQGSNQPQHF
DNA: TGTGCCAGCAGCCTACAGGGTAGCAATCAGCCCCAGCATTTT

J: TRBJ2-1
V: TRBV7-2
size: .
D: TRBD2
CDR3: CASSFSGRGNEQFF
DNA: TGTGCCAGCAGCTTTAGCGGGAGAGGCAATGAGCAGTTCTTC

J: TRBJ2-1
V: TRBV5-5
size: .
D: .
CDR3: CASSLGSGYNEQFF
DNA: TGTGCCAGCAGCTTAGGGAGCGGATACAATGAGCAGTTCTTC